What follows are 23 T cell receptor beta chains derived from one specimen sequenced in a study of T cells in Graves' hyperthyroidism and ophthalmopathy. Amplification targeted TCR beta CDR3 regions from RNA transcripts. The study used the HTBI primer set for a first-round RT-PCR of the TCR CDR3. MiXCR, run by TCRdb on the multiplex PCR reads, gives a single entry per CDR3 protein. Of roughly 580,000 distinct CDR3 sequences listed, approximately 15% were seen once; the top ten hold more than 5%. Sequencing used blood. These receptors were taken from a woman in her twenties or thirties with Graves' hyperthyroidism that later progressed to Graves' ophthalmopathy.

There are a few counts of this clonotype. The chain has TRBV7-2 and TRBJ2-3; possible D gene TRBD2, 5 bases. The germline V gene has CDR1 SGHTA and CDR2 FQGNSA. V lost 3 bases and J lost 1, with 11 bases in between. The CDR3 length is 15 residues. CDR3 coding DNA: TGTGCCAGCAGCTTTCGGGGTAGCGGCACAGATACGCAGTATTTT. This translates into CASSFRGSGTDTQYF.

Many counts were recorded for this clonotype. The chain carries TRBV3-1 and TRBJ2-1, with D possibly matching TRBD2 (6 bases). Germline CDR1 reads LGHDT; CDR2 reads YNNKEL (reference sequence). The CDR3 spans 13 residues. The ends were cut back, 0 bases at V and 9 bases at J, with 9 bases in the middle. CDR3 DNA: TGTGCCAGCAGCCAAGATGGCGGGACTGAGCAGTTCTTC. This gives the protein CASSQDGGTEQFF.

This clonotype occurred many times. This sequence joins TRBV2 and TRBJ2-3; TRBD2 aligns across 7 bases. Germline V lookup: CDR1 SNHLY, CDR2 FYNNEI. V gave up 7 bases and J gave up 1 base; unmatched junction bases: 5. CDR3 size: 14 residues. In nucleotides, the CDR3 is TGTGCCAGCAAACGGGAGGTCGGCACAGATACGCAGTATTTT. Its translation: CASKREVGTDTQYF. The variable domain in full, completed from reference TRBV2 and TRBJ2-3, reads EPEVTQTPSHQVTQMGQEVILRCVPISNHLYFYWYRQILGQKVEFLVSFYNNEISEKSEIFDDQFSVERPDGSNFTLKIRSTKLEDSAMYFCASKREVGTDTQYFGPGTRLTVL.

A word on this clonotype: A much bigger clone sits one base away, suggesting this may be a read error. V and J are TRBV20-1 and TRBJ2-5; 7 bases fit TRBD2. Germline V gene data show CDR1 as DFQATT and CDR2 as SNEGSKA (reference sequence). The CDR3 extends over 15 amino acids. Trimming removed 1 base from V and 4 bases from J; junction bases left unmatched: 9. The CDR3 sequence: CSARVLAEARETQYF. The CDR3, as DNA: TGCAGTGCTAGAGTTCTAGCGGAGGCCCGAGAGACCCAGTACTTC.

In regard to this clonotype: This clone may be a read error of a much larger clone one base away. This chain uses TRBV20-1 with TRBJ2-3; no firm D call. The CDR3 is 15 amino acids. Per germline, CDR1 DFQATT and CDR2 SNEGSKA (reference sequence). Here the CDR3 DNA reads TGCAGTGCCACTTTGCCCCTCGCCTACACAGATAAGCAGTATTTT. Translated, it gives CSATLPLAYTDKQYF.

The rearrangement uses TRBV7-2 and TRBJ1-5; 11 nucleotides match TRBD1. J gave up 6 bases and V 4 bases, and 11 bases lay outside the gene matches. Germline V gene lookup returns CDR1 SGHTA and CDR2 FQGNSA. This CDR3 has 17 residues. The CDR3 nucleotides are TGTACCAGCAGCTCTATCCAAGGACAGGGGGCAGGTCAGCCCCAGCATTTT. This codes for CTSSSIQGQGAGQPQHF.

This clonotype occurred many times. The J gene is TRBJ2-3, the V gene TRBV5-1; 12 bases are a match to TRBD2. With 3 bases clipped from V and 0 bases from J, the junction kept 2 bases outside the gene matches. The germline V gene encodes CDR1 SGHRS and CDR2 YFSETQ. CDR3 length equals 16 residues. The CDR3 DNA reads TGCGCCAGCAGCTGGGGGACTAGCGGGAGCACAGATACGCAGTATTTT. This gives the protein CASSWGTSGSTDTQYF.

The CDR3 sequence: CASSSDLGITGEQFF. The CDR3 DNA is TGTGCCAGCAGCTCCGATTTAGGGATCACGGGTGAGCAGTTCTTC. The V gene is TRBV9, the J gene TRBJ2-1; no definite D call. The CDR3 consists of 15 residues. Trimming shortened V by 4 bases and J by 9 bases, and 20 bases separated the two germline ends. Germline V lookup: CDR1 SGDLS, CDR2 YYNGEE.

The chain joins TRBV3-1 to TRBJ2-2, with D tentatively TRBD2 (6 bases). The CDR3 is 15 amino acids. Trimming removed 3 bases at V and 2 bases at J, with 10 bases between. The germline V gene has CDR1 LGHDT and CDR2 YNNKEL (reference sequence). The CDR3 loop is CASSHRTTNTGELFF. The CDR3, as DNA: TGTGCCAGCAGCCACCGGACTACTAACACCGGGGAGCTGTTTTTT.

Many counts were recorded for this clonotype. CDR3 amino acids: CASSPFSSASTDTQYF. CDR3 coding DNA: TGTGCCAGCAGCCCTTTTTCTAGCGCGAGCACAGATACGCAGTATTTT. The genes are TRBV7-9 and TRBJ2-3, with D possibly TRBD2 on 6 matching bases. Germline V gene lookup returns CDR1 SEHNR and CDR2 FQNEAQ (reference sequence). The CDR3 contains 16 residues. V shed 5 bases and J shed 0 bases, with 15 bases lying between them.

This clonotype was counted a few times. J is TRBJ2-5 and V is TRBV7-9; 8 bases map to TRBD2. CDR1 SEHNR and CDR2 FQNEAQ come from the germline V gene (reference sequence). The V segment lost 1 base and the J segment 4 bases; nucleotides outside the gene matches: 2. The CDR3 runs 14 residues. The CDR3 loop reads CASSLERERETQYF. As DNA, the CDR3 is TGTGCCAGCAGCTTAGAGCGGGAGAGAGAGACCCAGTACTTC.

This clonotype was observed at least ten times. The CDR3, as DNA: TGTGCCAGCAGCCCAGGACAGGAGCAGTTCTTC. Translation gives CASSPGQEQFF. This chain links TRBV7-9 with TRBJ2-1; D possibly corresponds to TRBD1 (6 bases). The CDR3 consists of 11 residues. CDR1 is SEHNR and CDR2 is FQNEAQ in the germline V gene (reference sequence). The germline V and J ends were trimmed by 5 bases and 10 bases, with 9 bases remaining between them.

There are many counts of this clonotype. The chain uses TRBV28 and TRBJ1-5; 7 positions match TRBD1. This CDR3 has 15 residues. V shed 6 bases and J 5 bases; nucleotides not matched to a gene: 10. Germline V CDR1 and CDR2: MDHEN, SYDVKM. The CDR3 bases are TGTGCCAGCAGGTATGGGACAGCCGAGTATCAGCCCCAGCATTTT. It specifies CASRYGTAEYQPQHF. Supplemented by reference TRBV28 and TRBJ1-5, the full variable domain reads DVKVTQSSRYLVKRTGEKVFLECVQDMDHENMFWYRQDPGLGLRLIYFSYDVKMKEKGDIPEGYSVSREKKERFSLILESASTNQTSMYLCASRYGTAEYQPQHFGDGTRLSIL.

A single count supports this clonotype. The rearrangement links TRBV6-9 to TRBJ1-1; D is perhaps TRBD1 (6 bases). Trimming pared 7 bases from V and 7 bases from J, leaving 10 bases between. This CDR3 has 11 amino acids. CDR1 and CDR2 (germline): MNHGY, SVAAGI. In nucleotides, the CDR3 is TGTGCCAGCATGGGGGGCCGTGAAGCTTTCTTT. This translates into CASMGGREAFF.

This clonotype came up many times. The chain recombines TRBV28 with TRBJ1-1; 7 positions agree with TRBD1. Trimming at V came to 7 bases and at J to 3 bases, leaving 8 bases not matched to a gene. Germline lookup yields CDR1 MDHEN and CDR2 SYDVKM. The length of the CDR3 is 14 residues. The CDR3: CASTVGGQYTEAFF. DNA for the CDR3: TGTGCCAGCACGGTAGGGGGCCAGTACACTGAAGCTTTCTTT.

There are many counts of this clonotype. The genes are TRBV19 and TRBJ2-1; 14 nucleotides match TRBD2. The CDR3 length is 15 residues. V lost 4 bases to trimming and J lost 5 bases; unmatched junction nucleotides: 1. Germline-derived CDR1 and CDR2 are LNHDA and SQIVND (reference sequence). The CDR3 nucleotides read TGTGCCAGTAGTAGGGGACTAGCGGGAGACAATGAGCAGTTCTTC. It yields the protein CASSRGLAGDNEQFF.

This clonotype was seen repeatedly, ten times or more. The chain recombines TRBV10-3 with TRBJ1-1, with D possibly matching TRBD1 (5 bases). Trimming pared 3 bases from V and 3 bases from J, leaving 14 bases between. CDR3 size: 15 residues. Germline V gene data show CDR1 as ENHRY and CDR2 as SYGVKD. As DNA, the CDR3 is TGTGCCATCAGTGACCAGGACACCCCGTACACTGAAGCTTTCTTT. Its translation: CAISDQDTPYTEAFF.

At least ten counts were recorded for this clonotype. The V call is TRBV6-1, the J call TRBJ1-1; no definite D call. Trimming shortened V by 11 bases and J by 1 base, and 5 bases separated the two germline ends. The CDR3 consists of 10 residues. Per the germline V gene, CDR1 is MNHNS and CDR2 is SASEGT. The CDR3 bases are TGTGCCGCAGAGAACACTGAAGCTTTCTTT. It is translated as CAAENTEAFF.

The V and J genes are TRBV7-3 and TRBJ2-2; D gene ambiguous. The germline V and J ends were trimmed by 2 bases and 9 bases, with 7 bases remaining between them. Germline lookup yields CDR1 SGHTA and CDR2 FQGTGA. The CDR3 has 12 residues. In DNA form, the CDR3 reads TGTGCCAGCAGCTTAGCAGACCGGGAGCTGTTTTTT. Translated: CASSLADRELFF. Complete variable domain (other parts from reference TRBV7-3 and TRBJ2-2): GAGVSQTPSNKVTEKGKYVELRCDPISGHTALYWYRQSLGQGPEFLIYFQGTGAADDSGLPNDRFFAVRPEGSVSTLKIQRTERGDSAVYLCASSLADRELFFGEGSRLTVL.

The chain couples TRBV6-1 to TRBJ2-5, with TRBD2 as a possible D gene (6 bases). The CDR3 loop spans 16 amino acids. Deletions cut 8 bases from V and 4 bases from J, with 23 bases between. Per germline, CDR1 MNHNS and CDR2 SASEGT. Here the CDR3 DNA reads TGTGCCAGCGCCATCGATAGCGGCCCCCTGGCAGAGACCCAGTACTTC. Translating gives CASAIDSGPLAETQYF.

This clonotype was counted many times. The chain's CDR3 is CASSLQGRGEAFF. DNA for the CDR3: TGTGCCAGCAGCCTACAGGGGCGCGGTGAAGCTTTCTTT. The chain combines TRBV11-3 with TRBJ1-1, with 7 bases lining up with TRBD1. Trimming cost V 5 bases and J 7 bases; bases outside gene matches: 7. CDR3 length: 13 residues. Germline loops: CDR1 SGHNT, CDR2 YENEEA. The whole variable domain, remainder taken from reference TRBV11-3 and TRBJ1-1, is EAGVVQSPRYKIIEKKQPVAFWCNPISGHNTLYWYLQNLGQGPELLIRYENEEAVDDSQLPKDRFSAERLKGVDSTLKIQPAELGDSAVYLCASSLQGRGEAFFGQGTRLTVV.

This clonotype was seen at least ten times. The rearrangement uses TRBV7-8 and TRBJ1-4; TRBD1 might be the D (6 bases). This CDR3 region has 17 residues. CDR1 and CDR2 (germline): SGHVS, FQNEAQ. Trimming removed 2 bases from V and 6 bases from J, with 19 bases in between. In nucleotides, the CDR3 is TGTGCCAGCAGCTTATTCGGCCCCAGGGGCCGCGATGAAAAACTGTTTTTT. This gives the protein CASSLFGPRGRDEKLFF.

This clonotype was seen ten or more times. This rearrangement joins TRBV2 to TRBJ2-5; a possible D gene is TRBD1 (6 bases). The germline V and J ends were trimmed by 5 bases and 4 bases, with 11 bases remaining between them. The length of the CDR3 is 13 residues. From germline, CDR1 is SNHLY and CDR2 FYNNEI. The CDR3 coding sequence is TGTGCCAGCAGTAAACAGGGAGCAGAGACCCAGTACTTC. It specifies CASSKQGAETQYF.